This TCR beta chain was captured in a study of blood T cell repertoires in COVID-19. Study as a whole: The cDNA or gDNA used as material had been derived from T cells, B-cell-depleted T cells, or PBMCs.

Only in-frame clones appear in the TCRdb table, and some are missing; sequencing was by immunoSEQ multiplex PCR. Here the sample spans 150,000 to 200,000 clones, about 85% being singletons. V was clipped by 5 bases and J by 8 bases; unmatched bases: 12. CDR1 and CDR2 from the germline V gene are SEHNR and FQNEAQ (reference sequence). The CDR3 contains 15 residues. Sequencing used peripheral blood. This receptor was obtained from a man aged 55-75 years with acute or convalescent COVID-19. The chain has TRBV7-9 and TRBJ2-1; 7 bases agree with TRBD1. The chain's CDR3 is CASSPSPTGAHEQFF. DNA for the CDR3: TGTGCCAGCAGCCCCTCCCCTACAGGGGCCCATGAGCAGTTCTTC. Together with reference TRBV7-9 and TRBJ2-1, the CDR3 gives the full variable domain: DTGVSQNPRHKITKRGQNVTFRCDPISEHNRLYWYRQTLGQGPEFLTYFQNEAQLEKSRLLSDRFSAERPKGSFSTLEIQRTEQGDSAMYLCASSPSPTGAHEQFFGPGTRLTVL.